Listed here is a single T cell receptor beta chain. Its antigen is currently unknown. This sample is part of a study of cytomegalovirus exposure and HLA in healthy donors. General observations from the study: TCR beta V segments were, for the most part, productive about 87% or about 30% of the time in an earlier analysis. Both high specificity and high sensitivity reportedly marked the classifier's diagnosis of cytomegalovirus status. Information on immune exposure was restricted to one variable (CMV serostatus).

Healthy bone marrow donors made up the donors. 60 Vbeta and 13 Jbeta primers were used in PCR. The protocol was immunoSEQ multiplex PCR, while the TCRdb copy is restricted to in-frame clones and leaves out a portion. This table holds approximately 130,000 clones, more than 70% found once. The CDR3 covers 14 residues. The germline CDR1 and CDR2 sequences are SGHTA and FQGNSA. V lost 4 bases and J lost 4; bases outside the gene matches: 7. This sequence joins TRBV7-2 and TRBJ2-7; 7 nucleotides agree with TRBD1. Sequencing used PBMCs. The receptor was isolated from a male donor in good health and CMV-seronegative. CDR3 in amino acids: CASSSGQAGYEQYF. CDR3 nucleotide sequence: TGTGCCAGCAGCTCTGGACAGGCCGGTTACGAGCAGTACTTC.